The entry below gives a single T cell receptor (beta chain) sequence along with its context. Sequencing was performed with immunoSEQ multiplex PCR; in TCRdb, only in-frame clones are kept and a portion is missing. The repertoire holds 100,000 to 150,000 clones, roughly 80% seen once, with over 1.1% in the top ten. This sample stems from a study of blood T cell repertoires in COVID-19. Germline CDR1 MGHRA, CDR2 YSYEKL. The CDR3 sequence is 16 residues long. Trimming cost V 1 base and J 3 bases; bases outside gene matches: 8. The TCR sequence derives from a man between 60 and 75 years old with acute or convalescent COVID-19. Sequencing input: peripheral blood. The gene calls are TRBV4-1 and TRBJ2-7, with 8 bases lining up with TRBD1. The CDR3 region is CASSQVSQGEFYEQYF. CDR3 sequence (DNA): TGCGCCAGCAGCCAAGTTTCACAGGGGGAGTTCTACGAGCAGTACTTC.